This T cell receptor beta chain comes out of a study of radiation and T cells in renal cell carcinoma. With respect to this clone: Its matching antigen is unknown.

The study, taken as a whole, reports: Pretreatment tumor biopsies were lacking, so baseline clonotypes are unknown. Top 100 clonotypes averaged approximately 54% in irradiated versus about 40% in nephrectomy-only tumors.

Treatment reported: 15 Gy SBRT to primary tumor, nephrectomy 4 weeks later. Nephrectomy followed 15 Gy stereotactic body radiation by 4 weeks. Clear cell pathology was present in this patient's renal cell carcinoma. Produced via immunoSEQ multiplex PCR; TCRdb's table is partial and in-frame only. The sample has about 22,000 clones, around 47% seen once. CDR3 size: 15 residues. Between the trimmed V and J ends, which lost 4 bases and 0 bases, there was a span of 12 bases. The V gene's germline CDR1 is SGHTA and CDR2 FQGNSA. This material consisted of tumor tissue, taken from a patient whose treatment included radiotherapy and nephrectomy. The clonotype originates from a woman in her 50s with renal cell carcinoma. The chain couples TRBV7-2 to TRBJ1-2, with D tentatively TRBD1 (5 bases). Written as DNA, the CDR3 is TGTGCCAGCAGCTCAACGACAGCGACTAACTATGGCTACACCTTC. It encodes CASSSTTATNYGYTF.